This T cell receptor beta chain was identified in a study of monozygotic twins with inflammatory bowel disease. TCRdb re-called the 5' RACE reads and gives one entry per CDR3 protein, without DNA. The sample has approximately 110,000 distinct CDR3 sequences. The CDR3 length is 14 residues. CDR1 is PRHDT and CDR2 is FYEKMQ in the germline V gene (reference sequence). General study points: Twin pairs that were concordant did not differ from discordant pairs in repertoire similarity, possibly from limited power. Findings did not support one strong IBD-associated signal or clonotype.

Points on this clonotype: Antigen: not known.

What was sequenced was blood. The TCR originated in a human donor with ulcerative colitis or Crohn's disease, or a healthy co-twin of an affected twin (not recorded which). The V and J genes are TRBV13 and TRBJ1-1. CDR3 sequence reads: CASSRAGEGTEAFF.